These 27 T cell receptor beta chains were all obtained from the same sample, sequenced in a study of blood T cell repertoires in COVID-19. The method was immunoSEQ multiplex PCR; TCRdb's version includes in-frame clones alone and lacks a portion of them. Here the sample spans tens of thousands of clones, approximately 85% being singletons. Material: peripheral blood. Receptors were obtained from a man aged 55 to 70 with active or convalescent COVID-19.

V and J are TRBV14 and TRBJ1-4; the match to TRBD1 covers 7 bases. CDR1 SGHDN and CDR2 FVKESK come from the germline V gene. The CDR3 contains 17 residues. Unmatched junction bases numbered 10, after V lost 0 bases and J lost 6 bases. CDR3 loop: CASSQEGTEKYYEKLFF. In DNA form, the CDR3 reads TGTGCCAGCAGCCAAGAGGGGACAGAGAAGTACTATGAAAAACTGTTTTTT.

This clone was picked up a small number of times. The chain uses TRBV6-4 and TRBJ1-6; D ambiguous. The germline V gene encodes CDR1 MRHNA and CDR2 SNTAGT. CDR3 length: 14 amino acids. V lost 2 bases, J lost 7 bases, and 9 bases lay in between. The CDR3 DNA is TGTGCCAGCAGTGACCTGGGCATCAATTCACCCCTCCACTTT. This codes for CASSDLGINSPLHF.

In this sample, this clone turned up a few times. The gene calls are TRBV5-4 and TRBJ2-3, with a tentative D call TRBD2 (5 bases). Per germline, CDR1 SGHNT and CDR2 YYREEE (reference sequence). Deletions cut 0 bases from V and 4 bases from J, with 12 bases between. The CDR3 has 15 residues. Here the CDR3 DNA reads TGTGCCAGCAGCTTGGCAGGATATAGCGCAGATACGCAGTATTTT. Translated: CASSLAGYSADTQYF.

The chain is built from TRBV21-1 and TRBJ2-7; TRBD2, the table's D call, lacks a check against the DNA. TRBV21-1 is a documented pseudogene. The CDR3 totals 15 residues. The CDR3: CASSSPPGSRYEQYV. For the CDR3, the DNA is TGTGCCAGCAGCAGCCCCCCGGGATCCCGTTACGAGCAGTACGTC.

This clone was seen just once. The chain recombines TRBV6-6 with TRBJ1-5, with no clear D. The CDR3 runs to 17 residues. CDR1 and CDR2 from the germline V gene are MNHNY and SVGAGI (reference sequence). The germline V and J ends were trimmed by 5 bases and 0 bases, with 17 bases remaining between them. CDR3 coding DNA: TGTGCCAGCAGTCAACTTCGAGCGGTATATAGCAATCAGCCCCAGCATTTT. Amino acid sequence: CASSQLRAVYSNQPQHF.

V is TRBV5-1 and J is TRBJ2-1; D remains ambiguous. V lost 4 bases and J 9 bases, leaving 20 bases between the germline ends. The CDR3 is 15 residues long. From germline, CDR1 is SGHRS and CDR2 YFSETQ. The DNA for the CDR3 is TGCGCCAGCAGCATTTTGGGCCCGGTACAAGTTGAGCAGTTCTTC. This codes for CASSILGPVQVEQFF.

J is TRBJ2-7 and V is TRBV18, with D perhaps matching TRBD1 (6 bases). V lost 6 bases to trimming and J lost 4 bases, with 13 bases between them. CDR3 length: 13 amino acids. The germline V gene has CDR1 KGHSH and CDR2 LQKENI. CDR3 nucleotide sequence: TGTGCCAGCTCTCCAGGACAGTGGTACGAGCAGTACGTC. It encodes CASSPGQWYEQYV.

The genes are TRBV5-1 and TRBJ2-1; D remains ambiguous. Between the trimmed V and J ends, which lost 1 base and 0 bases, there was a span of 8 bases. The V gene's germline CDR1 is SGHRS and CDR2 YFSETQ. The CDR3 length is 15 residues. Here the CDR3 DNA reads TGCGCCAGCAGCTTGACAGTTAGCTCCTACAATGAGCAGTTCTTC. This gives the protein CASSLTVSSYNEQFF.

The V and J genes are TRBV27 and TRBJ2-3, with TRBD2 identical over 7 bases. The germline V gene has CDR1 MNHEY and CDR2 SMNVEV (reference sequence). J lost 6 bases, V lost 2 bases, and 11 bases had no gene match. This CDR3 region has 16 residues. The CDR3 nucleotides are TGTGCCAGCAGTTTACGGCCGATACCCGGGGGGGATACGCAGTATTTT. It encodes CASSLRPIPGGDTQYF.

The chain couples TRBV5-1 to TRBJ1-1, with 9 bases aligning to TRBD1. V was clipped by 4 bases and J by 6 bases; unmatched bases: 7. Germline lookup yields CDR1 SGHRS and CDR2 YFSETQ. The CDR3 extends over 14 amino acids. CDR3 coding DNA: TGCGCCAGCAGCCCGGGACAGGGCATGGCTGAAGCTTTCTTT. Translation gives CASSPGQGMAEAFF.

The CDR3 coding sequence is TGTGCCAGCTCAGCAGGGCCTAACACTGAAGCTTTCTTT. It codes for CASSAGPNTEAFF. The chain carries TRBV18 and TRBJ1-1, with a weak D call TRBD1 (5 bases). The CDR3 consists of 13 residues. The germline V gene encodes CDR1 KGHSH and CDR2 LQKENI. V lost 5 bases and J 2 bases, leaving 9 bases between the germline ends.

In DNA, the CDR3 is TGTGCCAGCAGCCCCCCCCCGGGACAAACCGGGGAGCTGTTTTTT. Amino acid sequence: CASSPPPGQTGELFF. The chain is built from TRBV7-2 and TRBJ2-2, with a possible D match to TRBD1 (6 bases). The CDR3 runs to 15 residues. The ends were cut back, 5 bases at V and 5 bases at J, with 15 bases in the middle. Germline CDR1 and CDR2: SGHTA and FQGNSA.

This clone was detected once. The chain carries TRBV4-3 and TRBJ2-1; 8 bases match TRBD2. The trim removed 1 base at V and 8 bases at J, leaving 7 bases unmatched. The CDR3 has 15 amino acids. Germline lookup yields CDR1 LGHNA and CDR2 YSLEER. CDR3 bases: TGCGCCAGCAGCCAAGTCGTAGCGGGAATGGATGAGCAGTTCTTC. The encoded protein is CASSQVVAGMDEQFF.

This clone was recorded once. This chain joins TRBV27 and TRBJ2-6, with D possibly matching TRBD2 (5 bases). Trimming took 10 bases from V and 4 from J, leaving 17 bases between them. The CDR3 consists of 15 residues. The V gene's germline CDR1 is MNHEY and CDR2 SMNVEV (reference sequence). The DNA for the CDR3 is TGTGCCACCCGACGGGGATTATACGGGGCCAACGTCCTGACTTTC. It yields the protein CATRRGLYGANVLTF.

The CDR3 reads CASSLKRVVGYNEQFF. The DNA of the CDR3 is TGTGCCAGCAGCTTAAAGAGGGTGGTCGGATACAATGAGCAGTTCTTC. The chain uses TRBV5-4 and TRBJ2-1; perhaps TRBD2 as D (5 bases). CDR1 SGHNT and CDR2 YYREEE come from the germline V gene (reference sequence). V was trimmed by 2 bases and J by 4 bases, leaving 16 bases between them. This CDR3 has 16 residues.

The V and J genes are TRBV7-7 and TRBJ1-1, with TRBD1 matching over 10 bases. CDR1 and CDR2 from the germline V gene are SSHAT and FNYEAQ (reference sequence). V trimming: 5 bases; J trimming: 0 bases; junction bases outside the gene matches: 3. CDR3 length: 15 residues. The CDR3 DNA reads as TGTGCCAGCAGCGGGGGACAGGGGCTGAACACTGAAGCTTTCTTT. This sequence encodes CASSGGQGLNTEAFF.

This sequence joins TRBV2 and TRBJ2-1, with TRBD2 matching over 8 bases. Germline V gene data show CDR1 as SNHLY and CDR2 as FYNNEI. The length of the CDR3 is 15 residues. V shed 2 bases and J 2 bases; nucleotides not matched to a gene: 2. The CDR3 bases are TGTGCCAGCAGTGAAAACGGGGGGGCCTACAATGAGCAGTTCTTC. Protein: CASSENGGAYNEQFF.

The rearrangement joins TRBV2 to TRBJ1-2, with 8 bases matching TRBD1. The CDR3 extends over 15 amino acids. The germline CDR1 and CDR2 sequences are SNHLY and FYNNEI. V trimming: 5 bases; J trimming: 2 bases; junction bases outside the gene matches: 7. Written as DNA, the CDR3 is TGTGCCAGCAGTCTTGGACAGGGAGCGAACTATGGCTACACCTTC. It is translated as CASSLGQGANYGYTF.

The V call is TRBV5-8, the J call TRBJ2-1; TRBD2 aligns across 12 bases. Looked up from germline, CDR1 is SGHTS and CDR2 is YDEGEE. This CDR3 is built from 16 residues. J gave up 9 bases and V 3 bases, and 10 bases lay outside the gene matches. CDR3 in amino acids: CASSSGRLAGDPEQFF. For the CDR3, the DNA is TGTGCCAGCAGCTCGGGCCGACTAGCGGGAGACCCTGAGCAGTTCTTC.

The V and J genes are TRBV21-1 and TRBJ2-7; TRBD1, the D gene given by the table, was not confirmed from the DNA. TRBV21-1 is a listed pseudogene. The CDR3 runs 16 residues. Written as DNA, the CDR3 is TGTGCCAGCAGGGACGATACAGGACCCCTCCTATACGAGCAGTACGTC. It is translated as CASRDDTGPLLYEQYV.

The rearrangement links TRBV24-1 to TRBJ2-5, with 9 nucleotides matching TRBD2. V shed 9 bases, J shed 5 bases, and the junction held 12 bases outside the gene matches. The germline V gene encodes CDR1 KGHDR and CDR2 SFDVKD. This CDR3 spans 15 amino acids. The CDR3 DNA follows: TGTGCCACCTCGTCAGGCGGGAGGGCCGGGGAGACCCAGTACTTC. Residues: CATSSGGRAGETQYF.

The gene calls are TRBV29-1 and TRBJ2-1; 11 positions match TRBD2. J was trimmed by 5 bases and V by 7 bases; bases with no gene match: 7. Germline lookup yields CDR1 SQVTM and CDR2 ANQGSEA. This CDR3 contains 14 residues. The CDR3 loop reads CSARGLAVHNEQFF. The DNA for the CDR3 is TGCAGCGCCAGGGGACTAGCGGTCCACAATGAGCAGTTCTTC.

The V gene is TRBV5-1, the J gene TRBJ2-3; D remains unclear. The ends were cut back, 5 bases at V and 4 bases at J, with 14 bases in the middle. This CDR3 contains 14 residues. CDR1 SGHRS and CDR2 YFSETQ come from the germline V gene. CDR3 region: CASRGTSASDTQYF. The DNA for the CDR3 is TGCGCCAGCAGAGGTACGTCAGCGTCAGATACGCAGTATTTT.

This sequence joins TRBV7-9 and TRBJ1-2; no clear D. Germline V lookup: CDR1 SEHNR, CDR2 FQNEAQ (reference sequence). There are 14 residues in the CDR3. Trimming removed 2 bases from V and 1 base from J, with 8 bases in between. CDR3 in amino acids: CASSLTSSNYGYTF. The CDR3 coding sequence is TGTGCCAGCAGCTTAACCTCCAGTAACTATGGCTACACCTTC.

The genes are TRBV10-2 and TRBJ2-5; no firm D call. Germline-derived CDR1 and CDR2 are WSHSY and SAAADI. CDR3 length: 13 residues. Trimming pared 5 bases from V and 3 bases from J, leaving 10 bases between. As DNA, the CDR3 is TGCGCCAGCAGTTCCGACACGAAAGAGACCCAGTACTTC. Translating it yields CASSSDTKETQYF.

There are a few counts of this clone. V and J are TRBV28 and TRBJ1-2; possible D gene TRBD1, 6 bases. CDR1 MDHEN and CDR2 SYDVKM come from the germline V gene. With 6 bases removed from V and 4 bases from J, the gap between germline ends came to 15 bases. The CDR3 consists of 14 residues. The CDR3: CASRHLTGFYGYTF. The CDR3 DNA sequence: TGTGCCAGCAGACACTTGACAGGATTCTATGGCTACACCTTC.

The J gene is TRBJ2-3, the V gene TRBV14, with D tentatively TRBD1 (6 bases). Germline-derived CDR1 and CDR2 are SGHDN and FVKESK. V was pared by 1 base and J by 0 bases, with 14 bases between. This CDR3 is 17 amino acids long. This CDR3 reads CASSQGVGQRSTDTQYF. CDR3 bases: TGTGCCAGCAGCCAAGGGGTGGGACAAAGGAGCACAGATACGCAGTATTTT.